Given below is one T cell receptor (beta chain) in context. The data derive from a study of blood T cell repertoires in COVID-19. Authors' methods: For nucleated cells, counts were estimated from reference gene primer amplification. This table comes from immunoSEQ multiplex PCR, and its TCRdb copy is limited to in-frame clones, with some not included. The V and J calls and the clone size are those of that table, but D and trimming were determined from the DNA. The table includes approximately 220,000 clones, about 85% detected once. Self-reported history from a screening survey and questionnaire set each donor's cohort. Recovered participants had two consecutive negative NP/OP PCR tests, healthcare professional clearance, or symptom resolution. The sample was PBMCs or T cells enriched from blood (not recorded which). The receptor was isolated from a man between 40 and 49 years old who had recovered from COVID-19.

The CDR3 sequence is CASSLTGGGETQYF. The CDR3 nucleotides read TGTGCCAGCAGTTTAACGGGGGGTGGAGAGACCCAGTACTTC. This chain joins TRBV28 and TRBJ2-5; 7 bases agree with TRBD2. The CDR3 contains 14 residues. The V segment lost 2 bases and the J segment 4 bases; nucleotides outside the gene matches: 4. Per the germline V gene, CDR1 is MDHEN and CDR2 is SYDVKM.